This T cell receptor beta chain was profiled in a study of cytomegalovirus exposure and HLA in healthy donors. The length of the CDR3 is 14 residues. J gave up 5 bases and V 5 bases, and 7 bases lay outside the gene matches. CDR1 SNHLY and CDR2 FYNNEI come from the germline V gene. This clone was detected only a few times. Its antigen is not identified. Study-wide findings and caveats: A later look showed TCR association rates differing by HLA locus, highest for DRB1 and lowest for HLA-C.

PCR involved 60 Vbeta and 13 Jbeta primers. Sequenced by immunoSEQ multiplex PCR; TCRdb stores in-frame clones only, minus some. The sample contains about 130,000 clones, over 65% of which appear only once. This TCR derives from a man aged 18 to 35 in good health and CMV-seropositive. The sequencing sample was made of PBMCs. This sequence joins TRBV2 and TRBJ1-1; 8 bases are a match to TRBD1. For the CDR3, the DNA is TGTGCCAGCAGTCCGAGGACAGGGAGGACTGAAGCTTTCTTT. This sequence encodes CASSPRTGRTEAFF.